The source of this T cell receptor beta chain is a study of T cell repertoires in cytomegalovirus infection. Background on the study: Both CMV infection and a matching HLA type were indicated by public TCR beta signatures.

TCRdb re-called the reads with MiXCR, one entry per CDR3 protein. The sample shows under 150,000 distinct CDR3 sequences, more than 7% of them seen only once. General study results and limits: The ex vivo response showed dominance by HLA-C-restricted CMV-specific TCR beta clonotypes.

As to this clonotype: Its antigen is unknown.

The TCR originated in a human donor in good health (CMV status not recorded). Some clones in this sample may be carry-over from other donors' samples. The specimen was PBMCs.

The CDR3 nucleotides read TGTGCCAGCAGCTTGGGTCCTGAAAATGAAAAACTGTTTTTT. Amino acid sequence: CASSLGPENEKLFF. The chain employs TRBV5-5 and TRBJ1-4; D uncertain. Deletions cut 0 bases from V and 5 bases from J, with 8 bases between. This CDR3 contains 14 residues. The germline V gene has CDR1 SGHKS and CDR2 YYEKEE (reference sequence).